A selection of T cell receptor beta chains follows, all from one sample in a study of T-cell memory formation after mild COVID-19. A single record per CDR3 protein comes from TCRdb applying MiXCR to the 5' RACE reads. The sample has around 340,000 distinct CDR3 sequences, approximately 15% seen once. Sequencing was performed on PBMCs or a T cell subset sorted from them (not recorded which). The receptors derive from a man in his late teens or twenties who had mild COVID-19 (a few samples of this study predate the infection). Cell type and time point are not known. CDR3s include the opening cysteine and the closing phenylalanine or tryptophan. The D gene is left open where the match is weak. A row's size may be missing; if present it is once, few, many or a size class.

clone_size | d_call | j_call | v_call | cdr3_nt | cdr3_aa
NA | TRBD1 | TRBJ1-2 | TRBV12-3/TRBV12-4 | TGTGCCAGCGCTAAACAGGGGAGGATGGGAGGCTACACCTTC | CASAKQGRMGGYTF
few | NA | TRBJ2-5 | TRBV5-1 | TGCGCCAGCAGCCCGGGGCGGGGTCCCCAAGAGACCCAGTACTTC | CASSPGRGPQETQYF
NA | NA | TRBJ1-1 | TRBV6-6 | TGTGCCAGCATCGGACAGTCCATGAACACTGAAGCTTTCTTT | CASIGQSMNTEAFF
NA | TRBD1 | TRBJ2-5 | TRBV4-3 | TGCGCCAGCAGCCAAGATACGGGGACAGGGGAGACCCAGTACTTC | CASSQDTGTGETQYF
NA | NA | TRBJ1-3 | TRBV5-5 | TGTGCCAGCAGAAGTACTGGGGGAGGAAACACCATATATTTT | CASRSTGGGNTIYF
few | TRBD1 | TRBJ2-1 | TRBV2 | TGTGCCAGCAGTCAGATCAAGGGGGCCGGGACAGGGGATCCTGAGCAGTTCTTC | CASSQIKGAGTGDPEQFF
NA | TRBD2 | TRBJ2-1 | TRBV20-1 | TGCAGTGCTAGAGACCGGACTAGCGGGGTGGATGAGCAGTTCTTC | CSARDRTSGVDEQFF
few | NA | TRBJ2-5 | TRBV4-3 | TGCGCCAGCAGCCAAGATCGGTACGGACAAGAGACCCAGTACTTC | CASSQDRYGQETQYF
few | NA | TRBJ1-2 | TRBV20-1 | TGCAGTGCTGGGGACCGCGATGGACGGGGCTACACCTTC | CSAGDRDGRGYTF
few | NA | TRBJ1-5 | TRBV7-6 | TGTGCCAGCAGCTTAGGATCAGGTCAGCCCCAGCATTTT | CASSLGSGQPQHF
few | NA | TRBJ2-3 | TRBV4-1 | TGCGCCAGCAGCACCCGGACCCCAGATACGCAGTATTTT | CASSTRTPDTQYF
NA | NA | TRBJ2-5 | TRBV18 | TGTGCCAGCTCAGCAGGGCAAGGGACCCAGTACTTC | CASSAGQGTQYF
NA | TRBD2 | TRBJ2-3 | TRBV6-6 | TGTGCCAGCAGTGATTCTCGGACTAGCGGGGAAAAAGATACGCAGTATTTT | CASSDSRTSGEKDTQYF
many | NA | TRBJ2-5 | TRBV7-2 | TGTGCCAGCAGCCCGACAGGAGAGACCCAGTACTTC | CASSPTGETQYF
NA | TRBD2 | TRBJ2-1 | TRBV2 | TGTGCCAGCCCGCGGGGGGTCGGGAGCTCCTACAATGAGCAGTTCTTC | CASPRGVGSSYNEQFF
NA | NA | TRBJ1-1 | TRBV20-1 | TGCAGTGCCACGGGACGGAAGCCTGAAGCTTTCTTT | CSATGRKPEAFF
NA | NA | TRBJ1-2 | TRBV7-2 | TGTGCCAGCAGCTCGGTAGGCGGCAGGATCTATGGCTACACCTTC | CASSSVGGRIYGYTF
few | TRBD2 | TRBJ2-3 | TRBV9 | TGTGCCAGCAGCTCAGGACTAGCGGGGGCCTTGAGCACAGATACGCAGTATTTT | CASSSGLAGALSTDTQYF
NA | TRBD2 | TRBJ2-7 | TRBV5-1 | TGCGCCAGCAGCCTATCCCTGGCTAGCGGGGGATACTACGAGCAGTACTTC | CASSLSLASGGYYEQYF
NA | TRBD1 | TRBJ2-7 | TRBV6-2/TRBV6-3 | TGTGCCAGCAGCCCTGACCCGCCGGGACAGGCTTTCGAGCAGTACTTC | CASSPDPPGQAFEQYF
NA | TRBD1 | TRBJ1-2 | TRBV7-2 | TGTGCCAGCAGCCTCCAGCCCCAGGGGGCCAACTATGGCTACACCTTC | CASSLQPQGANYGYTF
NA | TRBD2 | TRBJ2-1 | TRBV6-2/TRBV6-3 | TGTGCCAGCTGTGAAGCGGGGGGCGCCTACGAGCAGTTCTTC | CASCEAGGAYEQFF
few | NA | TRBJ1-5 | TRBV6-5 | TGTGCCAGCAGTTACTCTGGGGGGGATCAGCCCCAGCATTTT | CASSYSGGDQPQHF
once | NA | TRBJ2-1 | TRBV6-5 | TGTGCCAGCAGACGGCCCCCCGGCAATGAGCAGTTCTTC | CASRRPPGNEQFF
few | NA | TRBJ1-6 | TRBV7-8 | TGTGCCAGCAGCACCCGCGGACGGGGCCATTCACCCCTCCACTTT | CASSTRGRGHSPLHF
NA | NA | TRBJ1-2 | TRBV29-1 | TGCAGCGTTGCTACATCGCAATGGGGGGCCTCCTATGGCTACACCTTC | CSVATSQWGASYGYTF
many | TRBD1 | TRBJ1-2 | TRBV18 | TGTGCCAGCTCACCCGACGACAGGGTTTGGGGCTACACCTTC | CASSPDDRVWGYTF
NA | TRBD1 | TRBJ2-7 | TRBV12-3/TRBV12-4 | TGTGCCAGCAGTTTACCCGGGACAGGCTCCTACGAGCAGTACTTC | CASSLPGTGSYEQYF
NA | NA | TRBJ2-7 | TRBV2 | TGTGCCAGCAGTGCCTTCACACCGTGGCGGGAGCAGTACTTC | CASSAFTPWREQYF
few | NA | TRBJ1-1 | TRBV6-5 | TGTGCCAGCCAGGGATTGGACACTGAAGCTTTCTTT | CASQGLDTEAFF
NA | NA | TRBJ2-1 | TRBV5-1 | TGCGCCAGCAGCCCGGTGACAGGCAATGAGCAGTTCTTC | CASSPVTGNEQFF
NA | NA | TRBJ1-2 | TRBV20-1 | TGCAGTGCTAGAGATCGGGGTACAGGGACCTATGGCTACACCTTC | CSARDRGTGTYGYTF
many | NA | TRBJ1-1 | TRBV4-3 | TGCGCCAGCAGCCGAGACGGGCGAGGGAACACTGAAGCTTTCTTT | CASSRDGRGNTEAFF
NA | NA | TRBJ1-3 | TRBV4-1 | TGCGCCAGCAGCCAGACCCAGGCGCCTCGGGAAGGAAACACCATATATTTT | CASSQTQAPREGNTIYF
few | NA | TRBJ2-2 | TRBV11-2 | TGTGCCAGCAGCTTCCCTAGGGACAAAGCGAACACCGGGGAGCTGTTTTTT | CASSFPRDKANTGELFF
NA | TRBD1 | TRBJ1-6 | TRBV2 | TGTGCCAGCAGTCATGGACAGGGGGGTTCACCCCTCCACTTT | CASSHGQGGSPLHF
NA | TRBD2 | TRBJ2-5 | TRBV3-1 | TGTGTAGTAGCGGGCCATGCCACGGAGACCCAGTACTTC | CVVAGHATETQYF
NA | NA | TRBJ2-5 | TRBV5-1 | TGCGCCAGCAGCTTGATAGGGTGGGAGACCCAGTACTTC | CASSLIGWETQYF
few | TRBD1 | TRBJ1-5 | TRBV2 | TGTGCCAGCAGTACAGGGGCGGTTCAGCCCCAGCATTTT | CASSTGAVQPQHF
NA | NA | TRBJ1-5 | TRBV7-2 | TGTGCCAGCAGCTTAGCGGCAGGGTCTCAGCCCCAGCATTTT | CASSLAAGSQPQHF
few | NA | TRBJ2-1 | TRBV5-1 | TGCGCCAGCAGCTTATGGGGGAGAAGAGATGAGCAGTTCTTC | CASSLWGRRDEQFF
once | NA | TRBJ1-2 | TRBV5-1 | TGCGCCAGCAGCTTGGGGGGGGGCGATGGCTACACCTTC | CASSLGGGDGYTF